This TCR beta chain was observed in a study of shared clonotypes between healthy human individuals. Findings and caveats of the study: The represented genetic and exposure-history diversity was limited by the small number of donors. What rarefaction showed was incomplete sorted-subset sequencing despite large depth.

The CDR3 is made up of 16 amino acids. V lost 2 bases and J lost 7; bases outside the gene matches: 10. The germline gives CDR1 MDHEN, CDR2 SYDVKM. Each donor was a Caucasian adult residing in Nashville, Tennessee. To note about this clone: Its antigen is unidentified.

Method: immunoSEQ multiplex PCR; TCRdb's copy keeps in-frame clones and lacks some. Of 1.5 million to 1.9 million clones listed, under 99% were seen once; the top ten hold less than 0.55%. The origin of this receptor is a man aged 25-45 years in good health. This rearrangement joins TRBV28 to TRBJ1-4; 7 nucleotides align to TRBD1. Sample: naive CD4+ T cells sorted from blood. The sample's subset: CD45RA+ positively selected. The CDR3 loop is CASSLLAQGRAEKLFF. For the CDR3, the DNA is TGTGCCAGCAGTTTACTCGCACAGGGGAGGGCTGAAAAACTGTTTTTT.